Below, 21 T cell receptor beta chains from the same sample are listed, as sequenced in a study of identical twins. Each CDR3 protein gets one entry after TCRdb re-called the 5' RACE reads with MiXCR. The sample records around 490,000 distinct CDR3 sequences, roughly 15% being singletons. In addition, the sample was reused for a study of yellow fever vaccine responses in identical twins.

Sequenced input: CD4+ T cells sorted from blood. Receptor source: a woman aged 18-35 years in good health.

The CDR3: CASSLTRGRYEQYF. CDR3 in DNA: TGTGCCAGCAGCTTGACCCGGGGCCGGTACGAGCAGTACTTC. The chain has TRBV5-5 and TRBJ2-7; tentatively, D is TRBD1 or TRBD2 (5 bases each). Trimming took 1 base from V and 4 from J, leaving 12 bases between them. Per the germline V gene, CDR1 is SGHKS and CDR2 is YYEKEE (reference sequence). The CDR3 is 14 residues long.

In its sample, this clonotype was seen a few times. J is TRBJ2-5 and V is TRBV7-2; D remains ambiguous. V was clipped by 2 bases and J by 2 bases, with 12 bases between them. The CDR3 contains 15 residues. Looked up from germline, CDR1 is SGHTA and CDR2 is FQGNSA. The CDR3 is CASSLRPVLQETQYF. The CDR3 nucleotides are TGTGCCAGCAGCTTACGGCCAGTACTACAAGAGACCCAGTACTTC.

The chain uses TRBV7-2 and TRBJ2-5, with D perhaps TRBD1 (6 bases). The CDR3 sequence is 16 residues long. V lost 1 base and J lost 5, with 17 bases in between. Germline V gene data show CDR1 as SGHTA and CDR2 as FQGNSA. The CDR3 spells CASSLGSGQLRETQYF. DNA for the CDR3: TGTGCCAGCAGCTTAGGATCAGGACAGCTTAGGGAGACCCAGTACTTC.

This clonotype was seen only a few times. This chain links TRBV7-6 with TRBJ2-7; 7 bases map to TRBD1. CDR1 SGHVS and CDR2 FNYEAQ come from the germline V gene. The V and J ends lost 6 bases and 2 bases, in that order; junction bases with no gene match: 10. The CDR3 length is 15 residues. CDR3: CASSPFGTDTYEQYF. The CDR3 region has the DNA TGTGCCAGCAGTCCCTTCGGGACAGACACCTACGAGCAGTACTTC.

The chain combines TRBV28 with TRBJ2-3; tentatively, D is TRBD2 (6 bases). V lost 3 bases, J lost 0 bases, and 19 bases lay in between. There are 18 residues in the CDR3. CDR1 is MDHEN, CDR2 SYDVKM, per germline. The CDR3 DNA follows: TGTGCCAGCAGTTTGAGTCGTACGGCGGGAAGGAGCACAGATACGCAGTATTTT. Translated: CASSLSRTAGRSTDTQYF.

The chain combines TRBV4-2 with TRBJ2-5, with D perhaps matching TRBD2 (5 bases). The length of the CDR3 is 16 residues. Trimming pared 1 base from V and 2 bases from J, leaving 14 bases between. CDR1 is LGHNA and CDR2 is YNFKEQ in the germline V gene. The CDR3 region is CASSQGRTGKQETQYF. The CDR3 DNA is TGTGCCAGCAGCCAAGGGAGGACTGGAAAACAAGAGACCCAGTACTTC.

This clonotype occurred many times. This chain uses TRBV12-3 or TRBV12-4 with TRBJ2-1; 12 nucleotides line up with TRBD2. This CDR3 is 15 amino acids long. V dropped 6 bases and J dropped 6; count of bases not matched to a gene: 6. This chain's CDR3 is CASRPTSGGLNEQFF. In DNA form, the CDR3 reads TGTGCCAGCAGACCAACTAGCGGGGGGCTCAATGAGCAGTTCTTC.

The chain uses TRBV27 and TRBJ2-7, with 8 bases identical to TRBD2. The CDR3 extends over 15 amino acids. J gave up 0 bases and V 3 bases, and 4 bases lay outside the gene matches. Per the germline V gene, CDR1 is MNHEY and CDR2 is SMNVEV (reference sequence). The CDR3 region has the DNA TGTGCCAGCAGTTTTACAGCGGGAGACTCCTACGAGCAGTACTTC. Encoded protein: CASSFTAGDSYEQYF.

This clonotype has a handful of counts. This chain uses TRBV4-2 with TRBJ2-3; TRBD2 matches at 8 bases. The CDR3 totals 17 residues. The junction had 14 bases not matched to a gene; V was cut back by 1 base and J by 8 bases. CDR1 and CDR2 (germline): LGHNA, YNFKEQ. This chain's CDR3 is CASSQVVGGSAGGTQYF. The CDR3 DNA reads TGTGCCAGCAGCCAAGTCGTGGGAGGTAGCGCGGGGGGTACGCAGTATTTT.

The chain employs TRBV20-1 and TRBJ1-6, with TRBD1 matching 7 bases. CDR3 length equals 15 residues. Germline V CDR1 and CDR2: DFQATT, SNEGSKA (reference sequence). V trimming: 0 bases; J trimming: 9 bases; junction bases outside the gene matches: 8. The chain's CDR3 is CSARDTGVRISPLHF. In nucleotides, the CDR3 is TGCAGTGCTAGAGATACAGGGGTGAGAATTTCACCCCTCCACTTT.

This clonotype was counted between two and nine times. The genes are TRBV20-1 and TRBJ2-1; TRBD2 matches 8 bases. Per germline, CDR1 DFQATT and CDR2 SNEGSKA (reference sequence). CDR3 length: 16 amino acids. Unmatched junction bases numbered 12, after V lost 1 base and J lost 7 bases. The CDR3 sequence: CSARALGLVVDNEQFF. The CDR3 coding sequence is TGCAGTGCTAGAGCCCTGGGACTAGTAGTGGATAATGAGCAGTTCTTC.

In its sample, this clonotype was seen a few times. The chain couples TRBV12-3 or TRBV12-4 to TRBJ2-7; 14 nucleotides agree with TRBD2. Trimming at V came to 5 bases and at J to 3 bases, leaving 6 bases not matched to a gene. This CDR3 contains 16 residues. This CDR3 reads CASSPVGLAGVYEQYF. The CDR3 DNA is TGTGCCAGCAGTCCGGTGGGACTAGCGGGAGTCTACGAGCAGTACTTC.

This clonotype was picked up many times. The rearrangement joins TRBV6-5 to TRBJ2-3, with 9 positions matching TRBD2. Germline CDR1 and CDR2: MNHEY and SVGAGI. This CDR3 contains 16 residues. Trimming cost V 0 bases and J 5 bases; bases outside gene matches: 6. The CDR3 region has the DNA TGTGCCAGCAGTTACTCATTAGCGGGGGAGGGAGATACGCAGTATTTT. Translating it yields CASSYSLAGEGDTQYF.

This clonotype was seen only a few times. The chain recombines TRBV6-5 with TRBJ2-3; TRBD2 matches at 7 bases. Looked up from germline, CDR1 is MNHEY and CDR2 is SVGAGI. The CDR3 runs to 16 residues. V dropped 0 bases and J dropped 6; count of bases not matched to a gene: 9. DNA for the CDR3: TGTGCCAGCAGTTACTCTGGCAGGGTCGGGGGGGATACGCAGTATTTT. Translating gives CASSYSGRVGGDTQYF.

This clonotype was seen a few times. The gene calls are TRBV15 and TRBJ2-5; no firm D call. Germline V gene data show CDR1 as LNHNV and CDR2 as YYDKDF (reference sequence). V lost 8 bases and J lost 0, with 10 bases in between. The CDR3 contains 13 residues. CDR3 DNA: TGTGCCACCGGCCGTGCGTACCAAGAGACCCAGTACTTC. Residues: CATGRAYQETQYF.

The chain joins TRBV12-3 or TRBV12-4 to TRBJ1-4, with 7 bases lining up with TRBD1. J was trimmed by 3 bases and V by 5 bases; bases with no gene match: 3. The CDR3 has 14 residues. CDR3 nucleotides: TGTGCCAGCAGTCGACAGGGCTCTAATGAAAAACTGTTTTTT. Amino acid sequence: CASSRQGSNEKLFF.

This clonotype has just a few counts. The genes are TRBV10-1 and TRBJ1-1, with D tentatively TRBD1 (5 bases). Germline V gene lookup returns CDR1 WNHNN and CDR2 SYGVQD (reference sequence). The V and J ends lost 4 bases and 10 bases respectively, with 13 bases between them. The CDR3 has 12 amino acids. The CDR3: CASSGGSGGAFF. The CDR3 nucleotides are TGCGCCAGCAGTGGTGGTTCCGGGGGAGCTTTCTTT.

This clonotype was seen ten or more times. The CDR3 sequence: CSARVNTRNTGELFF. The CDR3 DNA reads TGCAGTGCTAGAGTTAACACGAGGAACACCGGGGAGCTGTTTTTT. The V gene is TRBV20-1, the J gene TRBJ2-2, with no clear D. The CDR3 is made up of 15 amino acids. V was cut by 1 base and J by 1 base, with 10 bases left in between. Germline CDR1 and CDR2: DFQATT and SNEGSKA (reference sequence).

The rearrangement joins TRBV29-1 to TRBJ1-2; D unresolved. V shed 6 bases and J shed 5 bases, with 10 bases lying between them. The CDR3 sequence is 11 residues long. Per germline, CDR1 SQVTM and CDR2 ANQGSEA. CDR3 in amino acids: CSVNRGYGYTF. The CDR3 DNA reads as TGCAGCGTCAACAGAGGGTATGGCTACACCTTC.

This clonotype was seen a single time. The chain couples TRBV18 to TRBJ2-3; D is unclear. The V and J ends lost 3 bases and 2 bases respectively, with 15 bases between them. The CDR3 runs to 16 residues. The germline V gene encodes CDR1 KGHSH and CDR2 LQKENI. The CDR3 sequence is CASSPTRSSPTDTQYF. The CDR3 DNA reads TGTGCCAGCTCACCCACCCGAAGTTCACCCACAGATACGCAGTATTTT.

The V call is TRBV10-1, the J call TRBJ2-1, with TRBD2 identical over 11 bases. J lost 7 bases, V lost 6 bases, and 5 bases had no gene match. This CDR3 contains 14 residues. Looked up from germline, CDR1 is WNHNN and CDR2 is SYGVQD (reference sequence). The CDR3 protein is CASSTSGSENEQFF. For the CDR3, the DNA is TGCGCCAGCAGCACTAGCGGGAGCGAGAATGAGCAGTTCTTC.